The present TCR beta chain was sequenced within a study of low-dose radiotherapy and immunotherapy resistance in tumors. First-strand cDNA relied on TRAV- and TRBV-specific primers spanning alpha and beta chains. Amplification of TCRs used a constant-region primer and V-primer adapter for about 20 PCR cycles. TCRdb redid the calling of the reads with MiXCR, one entry per CDR3 protein. The sample yields 12,000 or so distinct CDR3 sequences, roughly 72% seen once. The origin of this receptor is a human donor with advanced metastatic prostate, ovarian, gallbladder or colorectal cancer (not recorded which). This table probably holds off-target reads from a library built for another chain.

For the CDR3, the DNA is TGCAGTGCTGTGGACAGGGTCTACGAGCAGTACTTC. Its protein product is CSAVDRVYEQYF. The chain couples TRBV20-1 to TRBJ2-7, with 8 bases fitting TRBD1. The CDR3 is 12 amino acids. The V gene's germline CDR1 is DFQATT and CDR2 SNEGSKA (reference sequence). V was clipped by 5 bases and J by 3 bases; unmatched bases: 3.